This T cell receptor (beta chain) was found in a study of T cell changes during pregnancy in multiple sclerosis. Generated by immunoSEQ multiplex PCR, the TCRdb table keeps only in-frame clones and is missing some. The repertoire consists of more than 65,000 clones, with roughly 95% occurring once and the leading ten covering over 0.95%. This clone was recorded once. The ends lost 2 bases at V and 0 bases at J; junction bases unmatched: 0. Germline-derived CDR1 and CDR2 are SGHTA and FQGNSA. This CDR3 comprises 15 residues. The sample consisted of peripheral blood, taken in the second trimester of pregnancy. The source is a female donor with multiple sclerosis, enrolled in a pregnancy study. The V and J genes are TRBV7-2 and TRBJ2-2, with TRBD1 matching over 7 bases. The CDR3 bases are TGTGCCAGCAGCTTAACAGGGGCGAACACCGGGGAGCTGTTTTTT. Residues: CASSLTGANTGELFF.